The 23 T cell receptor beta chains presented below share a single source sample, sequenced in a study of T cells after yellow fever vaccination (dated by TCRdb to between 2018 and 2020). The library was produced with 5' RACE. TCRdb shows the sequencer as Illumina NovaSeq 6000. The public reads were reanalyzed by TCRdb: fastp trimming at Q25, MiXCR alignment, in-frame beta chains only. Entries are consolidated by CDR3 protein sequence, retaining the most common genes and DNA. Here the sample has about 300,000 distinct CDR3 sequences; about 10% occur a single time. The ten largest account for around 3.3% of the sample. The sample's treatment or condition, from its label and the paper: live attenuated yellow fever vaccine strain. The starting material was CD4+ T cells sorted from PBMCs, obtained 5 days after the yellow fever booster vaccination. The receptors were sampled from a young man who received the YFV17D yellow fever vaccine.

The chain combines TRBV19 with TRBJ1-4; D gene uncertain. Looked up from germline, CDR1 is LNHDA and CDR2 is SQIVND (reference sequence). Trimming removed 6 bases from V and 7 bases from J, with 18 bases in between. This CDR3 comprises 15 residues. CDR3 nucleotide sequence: TGTGCCAGTAGGATTTCCACGGGGTCGGGTGAAAAACTGTTTTTT. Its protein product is CASRISTGSGEKLFF.

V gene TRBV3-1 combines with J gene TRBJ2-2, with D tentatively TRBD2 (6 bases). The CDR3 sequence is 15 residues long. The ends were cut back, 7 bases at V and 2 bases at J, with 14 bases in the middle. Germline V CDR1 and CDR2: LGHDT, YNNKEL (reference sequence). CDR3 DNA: TGTGCCAGCAACCCGGGACTCCAAAACACCGGGGAGCTGTTTTTT. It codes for CASNPGLQNTGELFF.

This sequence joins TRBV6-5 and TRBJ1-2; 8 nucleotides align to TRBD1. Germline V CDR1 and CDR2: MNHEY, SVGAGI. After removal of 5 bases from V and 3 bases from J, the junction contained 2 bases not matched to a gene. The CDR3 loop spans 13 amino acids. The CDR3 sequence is CASSKTGDYGYTF. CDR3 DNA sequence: TGTGCCAGCAGTAAGACAGGGGACTATGGCTACACCTTC.

For the CDR3, the DNA is TGTGCCAGCAGTACCCTTTCTACCAGGGAGAACGTC. As protein: CASSTLSTRENV. This sequence joins TRBV6-8 and TRBJ2-7; possibly TRBD1 or TRBD2 for D (5 bases each). The CDR3 consists of 12 residues. Germline V gives CDR1 MNHGY, CDR2 SAAAGT.

In DNA, the CDR3 is TGTGCCAGCAGTGTGCCCAGCTCTGGAAACACCATATATTTT. As protein: CASSVPSSGNTIYF. This chain uses TRBV2 with TRBJ1-3; D remains ambiguous. V lost 4 bases to trimming and J lost 0 bases, with 7 bases between them. The V gene's germline CDR1 is SNHLY and CDR2 FYNNEI. This CDR3 comprises 14 residues.

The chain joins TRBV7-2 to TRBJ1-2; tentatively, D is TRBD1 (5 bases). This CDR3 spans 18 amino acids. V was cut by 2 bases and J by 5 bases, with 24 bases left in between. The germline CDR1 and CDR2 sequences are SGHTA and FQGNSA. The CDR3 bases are TGTGCCAGCAGCTTATCAGGCGCCGTAACGGGGGGATGGTATGGCTACACCTTC. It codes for CASSLSGAVTGGWYGYTF.

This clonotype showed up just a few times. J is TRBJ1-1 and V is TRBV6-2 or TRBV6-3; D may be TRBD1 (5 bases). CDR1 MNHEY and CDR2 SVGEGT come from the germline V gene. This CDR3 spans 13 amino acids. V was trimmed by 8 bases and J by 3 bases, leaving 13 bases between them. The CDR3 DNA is TGTGCCAGCGCATACGGCAGGGACACTGAAGCTTTCTTT. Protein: CASAYGRDTEAFF.

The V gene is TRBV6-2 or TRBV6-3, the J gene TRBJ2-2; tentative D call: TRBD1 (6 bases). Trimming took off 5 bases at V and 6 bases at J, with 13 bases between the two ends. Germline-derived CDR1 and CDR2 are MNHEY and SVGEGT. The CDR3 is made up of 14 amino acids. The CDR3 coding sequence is TGTGCCAGCAGTCAAACCAGGGGTCCCGGGGAGCTGTTTTTT. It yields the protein CASSQTRGPGELFF.

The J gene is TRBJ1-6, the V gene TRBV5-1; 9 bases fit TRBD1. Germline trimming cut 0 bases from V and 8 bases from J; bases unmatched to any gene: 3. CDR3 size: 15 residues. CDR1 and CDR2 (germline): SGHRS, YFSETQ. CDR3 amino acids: CASSLDRGPDSPLHF. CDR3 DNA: TGCGCCAGCAGCTTGGACAGGGGGCCTGATTCACCCCTCCACTTT.

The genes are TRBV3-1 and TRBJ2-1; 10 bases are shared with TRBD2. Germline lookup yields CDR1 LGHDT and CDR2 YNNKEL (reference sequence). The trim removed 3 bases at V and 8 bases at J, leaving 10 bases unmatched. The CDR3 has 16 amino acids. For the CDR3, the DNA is TGTGCCAGCAGCCAGCTCCGGAGCGGGGGGGCCCATGAGCAGTTCTTC. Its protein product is CASSQLRSGGAHEQFF.

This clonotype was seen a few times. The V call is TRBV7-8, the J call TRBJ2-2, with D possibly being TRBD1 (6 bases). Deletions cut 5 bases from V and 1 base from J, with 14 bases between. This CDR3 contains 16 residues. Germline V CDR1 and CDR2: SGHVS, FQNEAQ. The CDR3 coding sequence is TGTGCCAGCAGCACAGACAGGAGATTGAACACCGGGGAGCTGTTTTTT. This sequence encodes CASSTDRRLNTGELFF.

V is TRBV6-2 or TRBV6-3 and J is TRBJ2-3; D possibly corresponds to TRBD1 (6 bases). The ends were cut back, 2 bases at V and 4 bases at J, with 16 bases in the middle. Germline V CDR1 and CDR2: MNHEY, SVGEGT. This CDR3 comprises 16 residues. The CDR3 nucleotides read TGTGCCAGCAGTTACAGACCCGGGACAACATCAGATACGCAGTATTTT. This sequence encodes CASSYRPGTTSDTQYF.

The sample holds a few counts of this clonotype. The CDR3 nucleotides read TGCGCCAGCACCCCTGGGGAGGCCTCTGGCTATGGCTACACCTTC. Its translation: CASTPGEASGYGYTF. J is TRBJ1-2 and V is TRBV4-1, with D unresolved. Trimming pared 7 bases from V and 4 bases from J, leaving 19 bases between. The V gene's germline CDR1 is MGHRA and CDR2 YSYEKL. This CDR3 has 15 amino acids.

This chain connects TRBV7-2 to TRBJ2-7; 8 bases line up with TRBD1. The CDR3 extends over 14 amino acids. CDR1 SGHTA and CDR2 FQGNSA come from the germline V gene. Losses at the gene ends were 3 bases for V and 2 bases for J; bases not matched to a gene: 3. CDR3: CASSFRTGTYEQYV. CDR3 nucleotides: TGTGCCAGCAGCTTTCGGACAGGGACCTACGAGCAGTACGTC.

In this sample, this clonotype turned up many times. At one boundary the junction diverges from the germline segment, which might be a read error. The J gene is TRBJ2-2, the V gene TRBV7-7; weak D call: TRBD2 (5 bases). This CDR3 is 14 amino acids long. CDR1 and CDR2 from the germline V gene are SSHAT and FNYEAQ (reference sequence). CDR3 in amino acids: CASSPAPGAGELFF. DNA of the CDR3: TGTGCTAGCAGCCCCGCCCCCGGGGCCGGGGAGCTGTTTTTT.

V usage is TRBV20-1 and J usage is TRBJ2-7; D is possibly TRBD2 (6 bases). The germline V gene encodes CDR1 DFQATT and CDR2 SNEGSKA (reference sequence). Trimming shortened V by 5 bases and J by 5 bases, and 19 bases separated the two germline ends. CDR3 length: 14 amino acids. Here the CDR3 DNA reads TGCAGTGCTCAACCGGAGGGAAGACTCGACGAGCAGTACTTC. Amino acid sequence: CSAQPEGRLDEQYF.

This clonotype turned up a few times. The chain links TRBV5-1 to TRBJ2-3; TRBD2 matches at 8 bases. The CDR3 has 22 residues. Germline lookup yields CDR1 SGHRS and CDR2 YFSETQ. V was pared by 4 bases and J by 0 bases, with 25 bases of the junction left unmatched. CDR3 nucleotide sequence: TGCGCCAGCAGCCTGACCCCGTCCTATACGGGGGGGGGGCCTCTCAGCACAGATACGCAGTATTTT. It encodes CASSLTPSYTGGGPLSTDTQYF.

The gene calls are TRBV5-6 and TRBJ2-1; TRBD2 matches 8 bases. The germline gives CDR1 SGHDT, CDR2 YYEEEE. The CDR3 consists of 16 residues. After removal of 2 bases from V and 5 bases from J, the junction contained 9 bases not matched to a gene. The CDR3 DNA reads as TGTGCCAGCAGCTTATTCTCAGCGGGGGTGAACAATGAGCAGTTCTTC. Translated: CASSLFSAGVNNEQFF.

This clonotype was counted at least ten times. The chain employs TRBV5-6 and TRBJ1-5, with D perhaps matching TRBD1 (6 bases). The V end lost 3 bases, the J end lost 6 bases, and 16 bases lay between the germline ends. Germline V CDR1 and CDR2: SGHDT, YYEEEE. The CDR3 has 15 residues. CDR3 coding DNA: TGTGCCAGCAGCTACAGGGACCTCGGGGGTCAGCCCCAGCATTTT. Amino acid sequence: CASSYRDLGGQPQHF.

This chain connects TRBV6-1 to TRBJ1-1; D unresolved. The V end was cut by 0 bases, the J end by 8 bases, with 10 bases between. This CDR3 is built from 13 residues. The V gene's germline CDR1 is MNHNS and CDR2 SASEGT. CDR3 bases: TGTGCCAGCAGTGAAGCGTCGTCATCAGAAGCTTTCTTT. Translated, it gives CASSEASSSEAFF.

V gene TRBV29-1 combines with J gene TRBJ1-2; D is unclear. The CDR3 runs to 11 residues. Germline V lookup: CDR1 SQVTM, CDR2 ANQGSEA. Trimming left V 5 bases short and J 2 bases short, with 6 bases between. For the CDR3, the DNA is TGCAGCGTTCAGGAAAACTATGGCTACACCTTC. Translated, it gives CSVQENYGYTF.

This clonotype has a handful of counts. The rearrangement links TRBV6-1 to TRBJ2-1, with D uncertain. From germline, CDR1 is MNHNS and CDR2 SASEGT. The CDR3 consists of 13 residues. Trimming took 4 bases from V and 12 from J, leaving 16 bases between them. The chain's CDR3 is CASSVGQLFVQFF. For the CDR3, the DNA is TGTGCCAGCAGTGTAGGTCAGCTTTTTGTGCAGTTCTTC.

CDR3: CSVDGGANVLTF. For the CDR3, the DNA is TGCAGCGTTGATGGTGGGGCCAACGTCCTGACTTTC. V gene TRBV29-1 combines with J gene TRBJ2-6; D gene unclear. Looked up from germline, CDR1 is SQVTM and CDR2 is ANQGSEA. Trimming cost V 3 bases and J 3 bases, with 3 bases left between them. This CDR3 comprises 12 residues.